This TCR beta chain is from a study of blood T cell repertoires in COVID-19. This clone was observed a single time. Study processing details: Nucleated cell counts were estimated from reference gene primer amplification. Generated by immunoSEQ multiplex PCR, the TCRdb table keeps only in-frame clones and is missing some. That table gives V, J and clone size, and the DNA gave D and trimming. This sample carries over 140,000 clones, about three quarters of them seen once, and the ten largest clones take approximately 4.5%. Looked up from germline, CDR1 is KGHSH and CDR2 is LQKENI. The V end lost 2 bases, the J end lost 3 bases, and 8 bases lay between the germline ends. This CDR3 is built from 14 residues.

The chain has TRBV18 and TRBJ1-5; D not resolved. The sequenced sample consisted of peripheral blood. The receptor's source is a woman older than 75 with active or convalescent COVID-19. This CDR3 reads CASSPEQNNQPQHF. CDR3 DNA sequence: TGTGCCAGCTCACCAGAACAGAACAATCAGCCCCAGCATTTT.